This paragraph reports one TCR beta chain. Here immunoSEQ multiplex PCR was the method, and the copy in TCRdb shows in-frame clones only, minus some. The sample includes some 29,000 clones, more than 60% of them seen just once. The sample belongs to a study of STAT5B mutations in CD4+ large granular lymphocyte leukemia. The origin of this receptor is a human donor in good health. Sequencing was done on a sample of CD4+ T cells from blood buffy coats.

CDR3 sequence reads: CATSSSTFTGELFF. CDR3 bases: TGTGCCACCAGCAGTTCCACCTTCACCGGGGAGCTGTTTTTT. The V gene is TRBV15, the J gene TRBJ2-2, with D uncertain. With 3 bases removed from V and 4 bases from J, the gap between germline ends came to 9 bases. CDR3 length: 14 residues. Germline CDR1 and CDR2: LNHNV and YYDKDF (reference sequence).